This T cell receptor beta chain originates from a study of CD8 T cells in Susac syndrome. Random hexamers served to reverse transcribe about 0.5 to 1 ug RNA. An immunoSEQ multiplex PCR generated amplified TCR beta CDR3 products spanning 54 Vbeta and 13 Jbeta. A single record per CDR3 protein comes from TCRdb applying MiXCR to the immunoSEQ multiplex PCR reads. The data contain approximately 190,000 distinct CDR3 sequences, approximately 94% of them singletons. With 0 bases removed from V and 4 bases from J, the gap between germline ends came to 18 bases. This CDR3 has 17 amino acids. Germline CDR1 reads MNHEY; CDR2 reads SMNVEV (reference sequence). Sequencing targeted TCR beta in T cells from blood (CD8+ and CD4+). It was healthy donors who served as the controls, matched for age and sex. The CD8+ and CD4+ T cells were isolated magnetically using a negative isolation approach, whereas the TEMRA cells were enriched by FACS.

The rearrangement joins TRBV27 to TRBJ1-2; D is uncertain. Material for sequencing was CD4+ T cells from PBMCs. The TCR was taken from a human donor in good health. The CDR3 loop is CASSLSFVQVNRYGYTF. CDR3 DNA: TGTGCCAGCAGTTTATCTTTCGTCCAGGTTAACCGCTATGGCTACACCTTC.